These 26 T cell receptor beta chains were all obtained from the same sample, sequenced in a study of identical twins. A single record per CDR3 protein comes from TCRdb applying MiXCR to the 5' RACE reads. The sample has roughly 690,000 distinct CDR3 sequences, around 20% seen once. These sequences were also reported in another study, on T cells expressing NK-cell markers.

The source material was PBMCs. The receptors originated from a woman younger than 35 in good health.

The rearrangement uses TRBV25-1 and TRBJ2-5; a weak D match, TRBD1 (7 bases). Looked up from germline, CDR1 is MGHDK and CDR2 is SYGVNS. V was clipped by 3 bases and J by 5 bases, with 13 bases between them. The CDR3 is made up of 14 amino acids. The DNA for the CDR3 is TGTGCCAGCAGTGACCGGAGGGGGCCGGAGACCCAGTACTTC. It translates to CASSDRRGPETQYF.

V is TRBV12-3 or TRBV12-4 and J is TRBJ2-1; 12 nucleotides agree with TRBD2. V gave up 6 bases and J gave up 6 bases; unmatched junction bases: 6. The CDR3 contains 15 residues. This CDR3 is CASSATSGSTNEQFF. The CDR3 DNA sequence: TGTGCCAGCAGCGCGACTAGCGGGAGTACCAATGAGCAGTTCTTC.

This chain links TRBV10-2 with TRBJ2-7; TRBD2 agrees at 8 bases. The CDR3 contains 14 residues. The V segment lost 9 bases and the J segment 4 bases; nucleotides outside the gene matches: 11. CDR1 and CDR2 from the germline V gene are WSHSY and SAAADI. The CDR3 region has the DNA TGCGCCAGTAAAGAGAGGGCTAGCGGGTACGAGCAGTACTTC. Protein: CASKERASGYEQYF.

This clonotype was counted ten times or more. The chain carries TRBV12-5 and TRBJ1-1, with D unclear. Germline V gives CDR1 LGHNT, CDR2 FRNRAP. V was cut by 5 bases and J by 0 bases, with 7 bases left in between. The CDR3 runs 13 residues. Here the CDR3 reads CASGDQVNTEAFF. For the CDR3, the DNA is TGTGCTAGTGGTGATCAAGTGAACACTGAAGCTTTCTTT.

This clonotype was recorded at least ten times. The chain carries TRBV29-1 and TRBJ2-1; TRBD2 matches at 9 bases. The CDR3 has 14 residues. After removal of 1 base from V and 10 bases from J, the junction contained 8 bases not matched to a gene. Germline V gene lookup returns CDR1 SQVTM and CDR2 ANQGSEA. CDR3 sequence reads: CSVEGSGSGWEQFF. As DNA, the CDR3 is TGCAGCGTTGAAGGTAGCGGGAGTGGTTGGGAGCAGTTCTTC.

This chain connects TRBV29-1 to TRBJ1-2; D not resolved. The CDR3 runs to 14 residues. Deletions cut 4 bases from V and 6 bases from J, with 18 bases between. CDR1 SQVTM and CDR2 ANQGSEA come from the germline V gene. The CDR3 reads CSVGRPSSVDGYTF. CDR3 DNA: TGCAGCGTTGGACGACCTTCGAGTGTTGATGGCTACACCTTC.

This clonotype was counted only a few times. The chain combines TRBV5-1 with TRBJ1-1, with a possible D match to TRBD1 (5 bases). The V and J ends lost 1 base and 4 bases respectively, with 8 bases between them. This CDR3 has 13 amino acids. CDR1 and CDR2 from the germline V gene are SGHRS and YFSETQ. CDR3 loop: CASSLWDGTEAFF. The CDR3 DNA reads as TGCGCCAGCAGCTTGTGGGACGGCACTGAAGCTTTCTTT.

This chain joins TRBV6-5 and TRBJ2-5; a possible D gene is TRBD1 (5 bases). The CDR3 spans 14 residues. The V gene's germline CDR1 is MNHEY and CDR2 SVGAGI. Trimming pared 4 bases from V and 4 bases from J, leaving 13 bases between. The CDR3 reads CASSLNDRRETQYF. Written as DNA, the CDR3 is TGTGCCAGCAGTTTGAACGACAGAAGAGAGACCCAGTACTTC.

This clonotype was seen many times. This chain joins TRBV20-1 and TRBJ2-1; 10 nucleotides line up with TRBD2. The germline V gene has CDR1 DFQATT and CDR2 SNEGSKA (reference sequence). CDR3 length equals 15 residues. The V segment lost 1 base and the J segment 6 bases; nucleotides outside the gene matches: 6. The CDR3 region has the DNA TGCAGTGCTAGAGCGGCTAGCGGGAGCGGCAATGAGCAGTTCTTC. This codes for CSARAASGSGNEQFF.

This clonotype was detected a few times. The chain joins TRBV16 to TRBJ2-3; 8 bases fit TRBD1. J was trimmed by 0 bases and V by 2 bases; bases with no gene match: 4. The germline gives CDR1 KGHSY, CDR2 FQNENV. This CDR3 comprises 16 residues. The DNA for the CDR3 is TGTGCCAGCAGCCAAGGTTGGGACAGGAGCACAGATACGCAGTATTTT. Its translation is CASSQGWDRSTDTQYF.

This clonotype was recorded a few times. The V and J genes are TRBV7-9 and TRBJ2-2, with TRBD1 matching over 7 bases. Germline V gene lookup returns CDR1 SEHNR and CDR2 FQNEAQ (reference sequence). The V segment lost 4 bases and the J segment 4 bases; nucleotides outside the gene matches: 6. This CDR3 comprises 15 residues. The CDR3 region has the DNA TGTGCCAGCAGCTCAGTTTACAGGGGCACCGGGGAGCTGTTTTTT. Its protein product is CASSSVYRGTGELFF.

This clonotype was picked up a small number of times. V and J are TRBV20-1 and TRBJ2-7, with D possibly being TRBD1 (7 bases). The V end lost 4 bases, the J end lost 5 bases, and 12 bases lay between the germline ends. Germline V lookup: CDR1 DFQATT, CDR2 SNEGSKA (reference sequence). The CDR3 extends over 12 amino acids. The CDR3 nucleotides read TGCAGTGCTATAGACAGGGAGGACGAGCAGTACTTC. It encodes CSAIDREDEQYF.

The rearrangement links TRBV27 to TRBJ2-7; tentative D call: TRBD2 (5 bases). The CDR3 spans 13 residues. Trimming stripped 2 bases from V and 7 bases from J, with 12 bases between. Germline V gene lookup returns CDR1 MNHEY and CDR2 SMNVEV (reference sequence). The CDR3: CASSLKRTQEQYF. In DNA form, the CDR3 reads TGTGCCAGCAGTTTAAAGCGGACTCAAGAGCAGTACTTC.

The chain employs TRBV11-2 and TRBJ1-2; 8 bases are a match to TRBD1. J was trimmed by 3 bases and V by 5 bases; bases with no gene match: 23. The CDR3 extends over 20 amino acids. Per the germline V gene, CDR1 is SGHAT and CDR2 is FQNNGV. In DNA, the CDR3 is TGTGCCAGCAGCCCTCCGGGGTTCGGGACAGGTTCCCAAGGCGACTATGGCTACACCTTC. Its protein is CASSPPGFGTGSQGDYGYTF.

This clonotype occurred a few times. The genes are TRBV20-1 and TRBJ2-2; D is ambiguous. Trimming removed 5 bases from V and 2 bases from J, with 9 bases in between. Germline CDR1 is DFQATT and CDR2 is SNEGSKA (reference sequence). The CDR3 runs to 13 residues. For the CDR3, the DNA is TGCAGTGCTCTCGACGGTAACACCGGGGAGCTGTTTTTT. Translated, it gives CSALDGNTGELFF.

The table lists this clonotype with many counts. The chain carries TRBV20-1 and TRBJ2-1; D not resolved. Trimming took 6 bases from V and 1 from J, leaving 13 bases between them. CDR1 is DFQATT, CDR2 SNEGSKA, per germline (reference sequence). The CDR3 has 14 residues. The CDR3 loop is CSANLLRSYNEQFF. The CDR3 DNA reads TGCAGTGCCAACCTCCTAAGGTCCTACAATGAGCAGTTCTTC.

The chain employs TRBV12-3 or TRBV12-4 and TRBJ1-6; D unclear. The length of the CDR3 is 12 residues. V lost 3 bases and J lost 10, with 7 bases in between. The CDR3 loop reads CASSFSGSPLHF. For the CDR3, the DNA is TGTGCCAGCAGTTTCTCGGGGTCACCCCTCCACTTT.

This clonotype has more than one count but fewer than ten. This chain connects TRBV12-3 or TRBV12-4 to TRBJ2-2; D is perhaps TRBD2 (5 bases). The CDR3 covers 13 residues. V dropped 11 bases and J dropped 7 bases, with 17 bases sitting between them. The CDR3 protein is CAWASMFGGELFF. CDR3 bases: TGTGCCTGGGCTAGCATGTTTGGCGGGGAGCTGTTTTTT.

The V and J genes are TRBV20-1 and TRBJ2-3, with D tentatively TRBD1 (5 bases). The germline V and J ends were trimmed by 7 bases and 2 bases, with 10 bases remaining between them. CDR3 length equals 12 residues. Germline loops: CDR1 DFQATT, CDR2 SNEGSKA (reference sequence). CDR3 amino acids: CSVKGFTDTQYF. The CDR3 region has the DNA TGCAGTGTAAAGGGGTTCACAGATACGCAGTATTTT.

The rearrangement joins TRBV11-3 to TRBJ2-3; TRBD2 aligns across 9 bases. Looked up from germline, CDR1 is SGHNT and CDR2 is YENEEA. Germline trimming cut 5 bases from V and 2 bases from J; bases unmatched to any gene: 8. CDR3 size: 16 residues. The CDR3 coding sequence is TGTGCCAGCAGCCCCTTTGTAGCGGGGGACACAGATACGCAGTATTTT. This gives the protein CASSPFVAGDTDTQYF.

The chain links TRBV6-5 to TRBJ2-5, with D uncertain. Trimming shortened V by 0 bases and J by 4 bases, and 6 bases separated the two germline ends. Germline CDR1 MNHEY, CDR2 SVGAGI. This CDR3 is 13 amino acids long. In nucleotides, the CDR3 is TGTGCCAGCAGTTACTCGGCCCGAGAGACCCAGTACTTC. Amino acids: CASSYSARETQYF.

This clonotype was seen a handful of times. The chain links TRBV20-1 to TRBJ2-5, with D hard to call. Looked up from germline, CDR1 is DFQATT and CDR2 is SNEGSKA (reference sequence). The CDR3 has 12 residues. V lost 3 bases and J lost 2, with 7 bases in between. The CDR3 is CSASHIQETQYF. The CDR3 nucleotides read TGCAGTGCTAGCCATATACAAGAGACCCAGTACTTC.

This clonotype turned up a few times. The chain links TRBV7-9 to TRBJ2-7, with TRBD2 identical over 9 bases. Germline-derived CDR1 and CDR2 are SEHNR and FQNEAQ (reference sequence). J gave up 2 bases and V 5 bases, and 10 bases lay outside the gene matches. The CDR3 length is 16 residues. CDR3: CASSPNSGGQTYEQYF. CDR3 DNA: TGTGCCAGCAGCCCTAATAGCGGGGGCCAAACCTACGAGCAGTACTTC.

The chain recombines TRBV20-1 with TRBJ1-4; TRBD1 matches at 7 bases. The V gene end was trimmed by 5 bases and the J gene end by 4 bases; junction bases not matched to a gene: 7. Germline V lookup: CDR1 DFQATT, CDR2 SNEGSKA (reference sequence). The CDR3 contains 14 residues. The CDR3 here is CSAAPGGGNEKLFF. CDR3 nucleotide sequence: TGCAGTGCTGCCCCAGGGGGAGGTAATGAAAAACTGTTTTTT.

V gene TRBV24-1 combines with J gene TRBJ2-2; D gene ambiguous. V lost 9 bases and J lost 5, with 9 bases in between. Germline CDR1 reads KGHDR; CDR2 reads SFDVKD. CDR3 size: 12 residues. CDR3: CATSPGTGELFF. As DNA, the CDR3 is TGTGCCACCTCTCCCGGGACCGGGGAGCTGTTTTTT.

This clonotype has only one observation. The rearrangement links TRBV10-3 to TRBJ2-3, with a tentative D call TRBD1 (6 bases). V lost 1 base and J lost 8, with 10 bases in between. The V gene's germline CDR1 is ENHRY and CDR2 SYGVKD. This CDR3 has 13 residues. The CDR3: CAISELQGTTQYF. CDR3 nucleotide sequence: TGTGCCATCAGTGAGTTACAGGGTACTACGCAGTATTTT.